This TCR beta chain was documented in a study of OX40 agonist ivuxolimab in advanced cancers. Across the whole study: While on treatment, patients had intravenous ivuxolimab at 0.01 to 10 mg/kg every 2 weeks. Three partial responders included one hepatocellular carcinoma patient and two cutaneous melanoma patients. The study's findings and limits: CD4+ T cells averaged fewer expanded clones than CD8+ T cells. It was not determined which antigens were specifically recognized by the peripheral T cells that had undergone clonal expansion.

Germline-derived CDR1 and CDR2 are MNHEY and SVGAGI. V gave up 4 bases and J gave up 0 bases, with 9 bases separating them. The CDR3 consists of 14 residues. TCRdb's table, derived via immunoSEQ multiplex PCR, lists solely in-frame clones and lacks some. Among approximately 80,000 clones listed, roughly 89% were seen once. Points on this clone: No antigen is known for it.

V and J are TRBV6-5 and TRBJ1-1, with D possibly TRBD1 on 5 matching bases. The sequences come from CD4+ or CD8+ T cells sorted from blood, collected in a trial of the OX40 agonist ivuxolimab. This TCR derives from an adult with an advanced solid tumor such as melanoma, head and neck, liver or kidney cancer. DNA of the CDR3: TGTGCCAGCAGTTTCCAGGGCTTGAACACTGAAGCTTTCTTT. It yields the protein CASSFQGLNTEAFF.